This T cell receptor (beta chain) is drawn from a study of blood T cell repertoires in COVID-19. Study background: The samples span acute and convalescent COVID-19 from the United States, Italy and Spain. T cells, B-cell-depleted T cells, or PBMCs supplied cDNA or gDNA.

The CDR3 totals 15 residues. With 7 bases removed from V and 5 bases from J, the gap between germline ends came to 17 bases. Per germline, CDR1 MDHEN and CDR2 SYDVKM. Original data processing: Amplifying reference gene primers gave estimates of nucleated cell counts. The protocol was immunoSEQ multiplex PCR, while the TCRdb copy is restricted to in-frame clones and leaves out a portion. That table furnishes V, J and clone size, whereas the DNA furnished D and trimming. The repertoire holds just over 75,000 clones, with 87% as singletons. This clonotype was obtained from an elderly woman with active or convalescent COVID-19. Sequences were obtained from peripheral blood. V is TRBV28 and J is TRBJ2-2; the D gene is possibly TRBD1 (6 bases). In DNA form, the CDR3 reads TGTGCCAGCACCACAACAGGGCCCCGTACCGGGGAGCTGTTTTTT. This sequence encodes CASTTTGPRTGELFF.